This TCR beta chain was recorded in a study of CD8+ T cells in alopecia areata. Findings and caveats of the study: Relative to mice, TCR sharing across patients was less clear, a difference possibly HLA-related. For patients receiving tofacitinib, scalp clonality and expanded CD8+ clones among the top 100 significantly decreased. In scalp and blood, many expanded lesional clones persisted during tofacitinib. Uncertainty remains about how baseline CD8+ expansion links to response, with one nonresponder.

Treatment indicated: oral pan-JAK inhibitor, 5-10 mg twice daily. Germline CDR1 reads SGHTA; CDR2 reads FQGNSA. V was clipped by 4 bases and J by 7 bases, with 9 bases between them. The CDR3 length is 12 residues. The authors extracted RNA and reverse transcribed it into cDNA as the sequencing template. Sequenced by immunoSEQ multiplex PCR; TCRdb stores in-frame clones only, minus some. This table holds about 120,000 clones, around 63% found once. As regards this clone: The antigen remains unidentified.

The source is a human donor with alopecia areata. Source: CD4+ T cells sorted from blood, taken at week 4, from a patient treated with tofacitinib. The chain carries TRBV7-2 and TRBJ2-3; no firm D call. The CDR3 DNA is TGTGCCAGCAGCTCGGGTTATTATACGCAGTATTTT. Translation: CASSSGYYTQYF.